A selection of T cell receptor beta chains follows, all from one sample in a study of cytomegalovirus exposure and HLA in healthy donors. The repertoire was sequenced with immunoSEQ multiplex PCR; TCRdb's copy has only in-frame clones and lacks some. The sample contains around 300,000 clones, roughly 90% of which appear only once. Sequencing was carried out using PBMCs. Receptors were obtained from a woman aged 18-30 years in good health and CMV-seronegative. The CDR3 runs from the conserved cysteine through the conserved F or W. A D gene is named only where the DNA matches it firmly. Size is omitted from some rows. Given values are once, few, many or a class for expanded clones.

d_gene,j_gene,v_gene,abundance,CDR3nt,CDR3aa
TRBD1,TRBJ2-7,TRBV11-2,.,TGTGCCAGCAGCTTAGCCACAGGGGGGACAGCCTCCTACGAGCAGTACTTC,CASSLATGGTASYEQYF
.,TRBJ2-7,TRBV15,.,TGTGCCACCAGCAGAGATCCGAGGGCGGGATGGGGCGAGCAGTACTTC,CATSRDPRAGWGEQYF
TRBD2,TRBJ2-5,TRBV25-1,.,TGTGCCAGCAGTGAAGTCAGTAGCGGGAGGGTTGGGACCCAGTACTTC,CASSEVSSGRVGTQYF
TRBD1,TRBJ2-2,TRBV28,.,TGTGCCAGCAGCAGGGACAGGGGGCTGAGGGTCGGGGAGCTGTTTTTT,CASSRDRGLRVGELFF
.,TRBJ2-7,TRBV11-2,.,TGTGCCAGCAGCTTATTTCGGGATCTTGGGAACGAGCAGTACTTC,CASSLFRDLGNEQYF
TRBD2,TRBJ2-3,TRBV28,.,TGTGCCAGCAGTTCCCACCGACTAGCGGGAGGAGAGGCAGATACGCAGTATTTT,CASSSHRLAGGEADTQYF
.,TRBJ2-7,TRBV18,.,TGTGCCAGCTCACCCTCTCGGTACGAGCAGTACTTC,CASSPSRYEQYF
.,TRBJ2-1,TRBV7-2,.,TGTGCCAGCAGTCCTTCGGGGGATGAGCAGTTCTTC,CASSPSGDEQFF
TRBD2,TRBJ2-1,TRBV25-1,.,TGTGCCAGCAGTGGGCTGACTAGCGAGAGCTCCTACAATGAGCAGTTCTTC,CASSGLTSESSYNEQFF
.,TRBJ2-7,TRBV19,few,TGTGCCAGTAGCGTCGCTAGCACCGACTACGAGCAGTACTTC,CASSVASTDYEQYF
TRBD1,TRBJ1-1,TRBV4-3,once,TGCGCCAGCAGCCCGGACAGGGGCCCGGTTGAAGCTTTCTTT,CASSPDRGPVEAFF
.,TRBJ1-5,TRBV9,.,TGTGCCAGCAGCGAAAAGGACAGTATCAATCAGCCCCAGCATTTT,CASSEKDSINQPQHF
.,TRBJ2-7,TRBV18,.,TGTGCCAGCTCACCAAGAGGGAACGAGCAGTACTTC,CASSPRGNEQYF
TRBD2,TRBJ2-5,TRBV4-3,.,TGCGCCAGCAGCCAAGGGGGGACTAGCGGCCAAGAGACCCAGTACTTC,CASSQGGTSGQETQYF
TRBD1,TRBJ1-1,TRBV28,.,TGTGCCAGCAGTTCACACAGGGGGGGTATGAACACTGAAGCTTTCTTT,CASSSHRGGMNTEAFF
.,TRBJ1-2,TRBV4-1,once,TGCGCCAGCAGCCTTAATTTGACTCCCCCGAAGGGCTACACCTTC,CASSLNLTPPKGYTF
TRBD1,TRBJ1-5,TRBV10-3,.,TGTGCCATCAGTGAGTGGACGGACAGGGTTAATCAGCCCCAGCATTTT,CAISEWTDRVNQPQHF
.,TRBJ2-1,TRBV10-1,.,TGCGCCAGCAGTGAGACGGGACTGAGCTCCTACAATGAGCAGTTCTTC,CASSETGLSSYNEQFF
.,TRBJ2-2,TRBV4-3,.,TGCGCCAGCAGCCTAAGCGCCCGGGCCGGGGAGCTGTTTTTT,CASSLSARAGELFF
.,TRBJ1-1,TRBV9,.,TGTGCCAGCAGCTTTTCAGGCGGGTACACTGAAGCTTTCTTT,CASSFSGGYTEAFF
.,TRBJ1-4,TRBV28,.,TGTGCCAGCATCCATATAGGGGTGGGTGAAAAACTGTTTTTT,CASIHIGVGEKLFF
.,TRBJ2-2,TRBV27,.,TGTGCCAGCAAGGGGAACGGGGAGCTGTTTTTT,CASKGNGELFF
TRBD2,TRBJ2-5,TRBV10-2,.,TGCGCCAGCAGTGAGCCCGCTAGCGGCCAAGAGACCCAGTACTTC,CASSEPASGQETQYF
TRBD1,TRBJ2-7,TRBV28,.,TGTGCCAGCAGGCGGGCAGGGGGCTCCTACGAGCAGTACTTC,CASRRAGGSYEQYF
.,TRBJ1-2,TRBV29-1,.,TGCAGCGTTGAAGGGACAGACGCTAACTATGGCTACACCTTC,CSVEGTDANYGYTF
.,TRBJ2-7,TRBV29-1,.,TGCAGCGTTGTCGTGGCAGGGTCCTACGAGCAGTACTTC,CSVVVAGSYEQYF
.,TRBJ1-3,TRBV27,.,TGTGCCAGTAGGGGAGGGGGCTCTGGAAACACCATATATTTT,CASRGGGSGNTIYF
TRBD2,TRBJ2-1,TRBV5-1,.,TGCGCCAGCAGCTCCAGGACTAGCTACAATGAGCAGTTCTTC,CASSSRTSYNEQFF
.,TRBJ2-6,TRBV2,.,TGTGCCAGCTGGACACATGGCATCAACGTCCTGACTTTC,CASWTHGINVLTF
.,TRBJ2-2,TRBV6-5,.,TGTGCCAGCAGTCCCCGGGGTTATATCGGGGAGCTGTTTTTT,CASSPRGYIGELFF
TRBD2,TRBJ2-5,TRBV5-1,.,TGCGCCAGCAGGGATAGCGGGAGCCCTCAAGAGACCCAGTACTTC,CASRDSGSPQETQYF
.,TRBJ1-1,TRBV28,.,TGTGCCAGCAGTCTTACAGGTCGCCCTGAAGCTTTCTTT,CASSLTGRPEAFF
TRBD2,TRBJ2-3,TRBV2,.,TGTGCCAGCAGGGAGGCAAGCGGGAGGCCCCCGGGTACGCAGTATTTT,CASREASGRPPGTQYF
.,TRBJ1-1,TRBV5-4,once,TGTGCCAGCAGCTCGCGGGACTTTGGCACTGAAGCTTTCTTT,CASSSRDFGTEAFF
.,TRBJ2-3,TRBV5-4,.,TGTGCCAGCGCCCGTGGGGCCCAATCCACAGATACGCAGTATTTT,CASARGAQSTDTQYF
.,TRBJ2-7,TRBV9,.,TGTGCCAGCAGCGCCGAGGGACTTCCCGTCTACGAGCAGTACTTC,CASSAEGLPVYEQYF
.,TRBJ1-2,TRBV10-3,.,TGTGCCATCAGTGAAACAAACTCGAGGGGCTACACCTTC,CAISETNSRGYTF
TRBD1,TRBJ1-2,TRBV28,.,TGTGCCAGCAACAAGGACAGGGTTGATGGCTACACCTTC,CASNKDRVDGYTF
.,TRBJ2-7,TRBV28,.,TGTGCCAGCAGTTTTTCCCCCCCCGACAGGCGGGTGAAGCGGACCTACGAGCAGTACTTC,CASSFSPPDRRVKRTYEQYF
TRBD1,TRBJ1-2,TRBV11-2,.,TGTGCCAGCAGTCGACAGGGGTTGTCCTATGGCTACACCTTC,CASSRQGLSYGYTF
TRBD2,TRBJ2-4,TRBV5-1,.,TGCGCCAGCAGCTTGGGGCGGGAGTTGGCCAAAAACATTCAGTACTTC,CASSLGRELAKNIQYF
.,TRBJ2-7,TRBV30,.,TGTGCCTGCACCAGTTCCTGGGCGGGCTACGAGCAGTACTTC,CACTSSWAGYEQYF
.,TRBJ1-4,TRBV30,.,TGTGCCTGGAGTGTGGAGGGCGGGTATGAAAAACTGTTTTTT,CAWSVEGGYEKLFF
TRBD1,TRBJ1-1,TRBV2,.,TGTGCCAGCAGTGAAGAAAGGACAGGGGGCACTGAAGCTTTCTTT,CASSEERTGGTEAFF
TRBD2,TRBJ2-3,TRBV4-2,.,TGTGCCAGCAGCCCTGGACTAGCGGGAGGGCGAGATACGCAGTATTTT,CASSPGLAGGRDTQYF
TRBD2,TRBJ2-4,TRBV29-1,.,TGCAGCGTGACGCAACTAGCGGTAGCCAAAAACATTCAGTACTTC,CSVTQLAVAKNIQYF
.,TRBJ1-1,TRBV7-9,few,TGTGCCAGCAGCCTAATGAACACTGAAGCTTTCTTT,CASSLMNTEAFF